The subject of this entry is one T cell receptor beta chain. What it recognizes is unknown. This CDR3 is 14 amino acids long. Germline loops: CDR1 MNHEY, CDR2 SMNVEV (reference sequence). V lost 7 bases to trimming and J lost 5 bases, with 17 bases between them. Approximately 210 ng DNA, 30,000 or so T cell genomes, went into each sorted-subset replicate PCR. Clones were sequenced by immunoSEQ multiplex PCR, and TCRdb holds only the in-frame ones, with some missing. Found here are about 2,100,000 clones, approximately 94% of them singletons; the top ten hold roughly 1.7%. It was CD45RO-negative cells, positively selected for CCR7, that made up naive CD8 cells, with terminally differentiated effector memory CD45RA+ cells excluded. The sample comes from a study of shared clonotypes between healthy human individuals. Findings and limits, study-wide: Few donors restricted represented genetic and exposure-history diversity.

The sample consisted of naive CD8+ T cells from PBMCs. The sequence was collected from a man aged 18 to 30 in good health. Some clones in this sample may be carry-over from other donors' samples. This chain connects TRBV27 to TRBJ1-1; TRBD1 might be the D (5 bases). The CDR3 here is CASNSSPGGTEAFF. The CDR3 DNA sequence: TGTGCCAGCAATTCTTCCCCCGGGGGTACTGAAGCTTTCTTT.